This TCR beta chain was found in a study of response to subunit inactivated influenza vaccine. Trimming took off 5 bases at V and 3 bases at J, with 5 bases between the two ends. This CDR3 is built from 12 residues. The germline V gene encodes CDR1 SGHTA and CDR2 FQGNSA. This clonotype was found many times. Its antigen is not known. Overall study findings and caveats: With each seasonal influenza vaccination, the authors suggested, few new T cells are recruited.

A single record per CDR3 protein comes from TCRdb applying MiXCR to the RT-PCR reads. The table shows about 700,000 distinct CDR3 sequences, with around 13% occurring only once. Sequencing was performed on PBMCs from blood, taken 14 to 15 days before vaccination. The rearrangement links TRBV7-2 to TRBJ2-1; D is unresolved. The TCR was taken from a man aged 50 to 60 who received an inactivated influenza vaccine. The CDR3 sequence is CASSQNYNEQFF. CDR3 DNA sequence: TGTGCCAGCAGCCAAAACTACAATGAGCAGTTCTTC.